This TCR beta chain was captured in a study of shared clonotypes between healthy human individuals (TCRdb year 2020). Describing the broader study: A few men and a couple of women, aged 18 to 49 years, made up the cohort. For each donor, CD4 naive and CD4 memory were each run on three plates, CD8 naive on two plates, and CD8 memory on one plate. To estimate repertoire size and how much clonotype sharing occurs between individuals, the study deeply sequenced the blood TCR repertoires of roughly 5 healthy adults. Libraries were prepared and TCR repertoires were sequenced by different laboratories using diverse techniques, in order to increase sequencing depth and limit assay-specific biases. Per donor, leukapheresis produced somewhere between about 0.9 and 9.5 billion PBMCs.

Using the deep immunoSEQ assay, multiplex PCR amplified TCR CDR3 regions from genomic DNA. For each cell subset, the extracted genomic DNA was distributed evenly across all wells of several immunoSEQ 96-well plates, and each plate served as one replicate. For sorted subsets, roughly 190 ng of genomic DNA, equivalent to 25,000 to 35,000 T cell genomes, went into each replicate PCR. The purified libraries were quantified using a Qubit 3.0 fluorometer, sized with a Bioanalyzer 2100, and then quantified again using the KAPA Library Quantification kit. Each immunoSEQ 96-well plate was sequenced on its own single-read 150-cycle Illumina NextSeq 550 flow cell. On the study's bioinformatics: The immunoSEQ output contained only junctional sequences without quality scores, so filtering could not match that applied to full-length reads. To assign V/J genes and CDR3, sequences were annotated using PyIR, a Python wrapper for IgBLAST v1.9, with IMGT germline references. Any read was removed if the V/J assignment was weak (E-value above 1e-6), the CDR3 was missing, or the read contained stop codons, out-of-frame junctions, or ambiguous translated residues. A V3J clonotype was defined by an identical inferred V gene, J gene, and CDR3 amino acid sequence. Percentage overlap between repertoires was calculated by dividing the number of shared unique clonotypes by the size of the smaller repertoire. Repertoire richness was assessed with RTK rarefaction, the Chao1 estimator, and Recon v2.1 estimates of unobserved clonotypes. For all TCRbeta clonotypes obtained by the gDNA method from a handful of donors, generation probabilities were computed with OLGA. What TCRdb holds here is the immuneACCESS table cut down to in-frame rearrangements. Part of the clones is not present; checked against another copy, under half of the missing clones reflect an unresolved V gene, and the others are unexplained. The V and J calls and the clone size are those of that table, but D and trimming were determined from the DNA. Counted in this sample were a few million clones; under 97% of them appeared once. Approximately 0.13% of the sample goes to the ten largest clones.

Trimming takes 9 bases from V and 0 bases from J, and the germline ends sit 22 bases apart. From cysteine to phenylalanine, the CDR3 is 17 amino acids long. Left in the record is the CDR3 DNA by itself, 51 bases read in frame from the first base. CDR1 is given as LNHDA and CDR2 as SQIVND, both from the germline V gene (reference sequence). What the study reported, not specific to this receptor: Incomplete sequencing was indicated by rarefaction of sorted-subset datasets, despite the large sequencing depth. Estimated clonotype richness was generally larger for naive than for memory subsets. Compared with non-shared clonotypes, clonotypes shared by all four sorted-subset donors had higher generation probabilities. Pairwise subsampling led to the expectation that sequencing depth would affect the degree of clonotype sharing among donors. Because the study included only a small number of donors, the genetic and exposure-history diversity represented was limited. Roughly 5% of naive CD4, 3.5% of naive CD8, approximately 2% of memory CD4, and less than 0.45% of memory CD8 clonotypes were shared across a few donors. Sampling was limited to blood, and TCR repertoires in tissue likely differ from TCR repertoires in blood.

Details on this clone: The antigen it recognizes is unknown. The record has no base qualities; no much larger clone is one base away.

Donors were healthy HIV-negative adults with no recently reported acute infections or vaccinations. Only Caucasian adults living in Nashville, Tennessee, USA were represented among the donors. CD4+ T cells were enriched by magnetic negative selection; naive cells were then positively selected on CD45RA, and the negative fraction formed the memory subset. Blood was collected by leukapheresis, and PBMCs were isolated by Ficoll-Histopaque density gradient centrifugation and then cryopreserved in liquid nitrogen vapor phase. Purity and quantity of every magnetically sorted T cell population were checked by analytical flow cytometry. Genomic DNA was isolated from every sorted fraction and measured by UV absorbance on a Nanodrop 2000c.

The chain is made from TRBV19 and TRBJ2-3; a confident D gene designation cannot be given. The source material was naive CD4+ T cells sorted from blood. The sample's cell subset or site label, decoded: CD45RA+ positively selected. The TCR comes from a man younger than 35 in good health. The CDR3 reads as follows: CASTPETSHLSTDTQYF. The nucleotide sequence is given as TGTGCCAGCACACCCGAGACTTCACACCTAAGCACAGATACGCAGTATTTT.